The T cell receptor (beta chain) under discussion was sequenced for a study of T-cell memory formation after mild COVID-19. This clonotype was observed a few times. Germline V gives CDR1 ENHRY, CDR2 SYGVKD. The CDR3 consists of 15 residues. The V gene lost 5 bases and the J gene lost 1 base, with 13 bases spanning the gap. MiXCR, run by TCRdb on the 5' RACE reads, gives a single entry per CDR3 protein. The sample shows 450,000 or so distinct CDR3 sequences, around 25% of them seen only once. Sample: PBMCs or a T cell subset sorted from them (not recorded which). The receptor was derived from an adult woman who had mild COVID-19 (a few samples of this study predate the infection). Cell type and time point are not known. V gene TRBV10-3 combines with J gene TRBJ2-3, with D possibly being TRBD2 (6 bases). The CDR3 nucleotides are TGTGCCATCAGTTGGGGGGAGAGGGGCACAGATACGCAGTATTTT. Translating it yields CAISWGERGTDTQYF.